This note documents a single T cell receptor beta chain sequence. Original processing methods: The authors estimated nucleated cell counts from reference gene primer amplification. The table came from immunoSEQ multiplex PCR; TCRdb's copy has only in-frame clones and leaves some out. V and J calls and clone size are given by that table; D and trimming were obtained from the DNA. The repertoire holds a few hundred thousand clones, with 80% to 90% as singletons. These data come from a study of blood T cell repertoires in COVID-19. Seattle patients were enrolled while actively infected and followed longitudinally. V was clipped by 0 bases and J by 3 bases; unmatched bases: 1. The CDR3 is 14 amino acids. In germline, CDR1 is MNHEY, CDR2 SMNVEV (reference sequence).

The chain carries TRBV27 and TRBJ2-7, with 8 bases lining up with TRBD1. The sequence was obtained from a woman in her 70s with COVID-19, enrolled during active disease. Sequenced sample: peripheral blood. The CDR3 sequence is CASSLSTGDYEQYF. For the CDR3, the DNA is TGTGCCAGCAGTTTATCGACAGGGGACTACGAGCAGTACTTC.